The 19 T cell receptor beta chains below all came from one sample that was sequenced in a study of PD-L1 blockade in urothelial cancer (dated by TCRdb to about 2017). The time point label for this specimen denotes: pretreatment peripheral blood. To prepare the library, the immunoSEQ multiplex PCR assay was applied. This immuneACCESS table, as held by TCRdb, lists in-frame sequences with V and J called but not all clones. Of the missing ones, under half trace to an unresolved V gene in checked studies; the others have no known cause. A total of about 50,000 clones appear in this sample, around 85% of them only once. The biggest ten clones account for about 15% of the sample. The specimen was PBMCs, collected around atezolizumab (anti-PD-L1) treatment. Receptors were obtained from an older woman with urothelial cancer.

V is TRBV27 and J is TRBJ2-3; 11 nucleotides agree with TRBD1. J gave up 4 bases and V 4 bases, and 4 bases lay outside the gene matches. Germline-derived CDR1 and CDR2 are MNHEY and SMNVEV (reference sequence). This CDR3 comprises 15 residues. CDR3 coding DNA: TGTGCCAGCAGTTCACCGGGACAGGGGGCAGATACGCAGTATTTT. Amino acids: CASSSPGQGADTQYF.

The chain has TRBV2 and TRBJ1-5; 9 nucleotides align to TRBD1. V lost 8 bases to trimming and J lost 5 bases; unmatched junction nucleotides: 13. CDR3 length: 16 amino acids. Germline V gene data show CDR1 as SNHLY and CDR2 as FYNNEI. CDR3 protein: CASQVGQGLGDQPQHF. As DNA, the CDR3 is TGTGCCAGCCAGGTGGGACAGGGCTTAGGCGATCAGCCCCAGCATTTT.

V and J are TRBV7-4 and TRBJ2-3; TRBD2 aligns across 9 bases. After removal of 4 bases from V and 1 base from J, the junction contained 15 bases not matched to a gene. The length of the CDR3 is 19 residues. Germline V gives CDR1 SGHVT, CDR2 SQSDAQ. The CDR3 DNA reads TGTGCCAGCAGCTCCTACCATAGTGGGACTAGCCAACGCACAGATACGCAGTATTTT. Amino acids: CASSSYHSGTSQRTDTQYF.

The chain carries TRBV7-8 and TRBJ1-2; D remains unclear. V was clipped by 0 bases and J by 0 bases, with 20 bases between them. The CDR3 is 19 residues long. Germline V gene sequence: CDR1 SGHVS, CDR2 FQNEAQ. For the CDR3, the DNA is TGTGCCAGCAGCTTAGCTGGTATCTTCGGGTCATCCGCTAACTATGGCTACACCTTC. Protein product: CASSLAGIFGSSANYGYTF. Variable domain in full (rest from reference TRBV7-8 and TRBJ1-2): GAGVSQSPRYKVAKRGQDVALRCDPISGHVSLFWYQQALGQGPEFLTYFQNEAQLDKSGLPSDRFFAERPEGSVSTLKIQRTQQEDSAVYLCASSLAGIFGSSANYGYTFGSGTRLTVV.

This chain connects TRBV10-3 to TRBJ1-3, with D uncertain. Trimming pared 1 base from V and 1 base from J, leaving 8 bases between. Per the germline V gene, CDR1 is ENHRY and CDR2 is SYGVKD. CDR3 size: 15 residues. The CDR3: CAISEFGTSGNTIYF. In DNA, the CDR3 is TGTGCCATCAGTGAGTTCGGTACGTCTGGAAACACCATATATTTT.

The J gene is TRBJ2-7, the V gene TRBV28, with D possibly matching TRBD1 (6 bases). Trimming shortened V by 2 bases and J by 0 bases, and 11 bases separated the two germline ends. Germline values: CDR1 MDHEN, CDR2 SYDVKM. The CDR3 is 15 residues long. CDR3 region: CASSLPQGLSYEQYF. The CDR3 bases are TGTGCCAGCAGTTTACCCCAGGGGCTCTCCTACGAGCAGTACTTC.

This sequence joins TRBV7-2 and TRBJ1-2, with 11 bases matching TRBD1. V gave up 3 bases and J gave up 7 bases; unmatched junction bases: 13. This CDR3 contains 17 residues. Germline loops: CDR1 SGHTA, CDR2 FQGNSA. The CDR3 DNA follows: TGTGCCAGCAGCTTCCCTCGGACAGGGGGCGCATTAGGTGGCTACACCTTC. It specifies CASSFPRTGGALGGYTF.

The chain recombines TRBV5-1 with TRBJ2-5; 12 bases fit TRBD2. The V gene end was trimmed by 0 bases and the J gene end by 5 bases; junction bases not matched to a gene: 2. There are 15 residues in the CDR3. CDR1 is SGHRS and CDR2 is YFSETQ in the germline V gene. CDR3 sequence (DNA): TGCGCCAGCAGCTTGGCTAGCGGGAGGGAGGAGACCCAGTACTTC. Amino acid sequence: CASSLASGREETQYF.

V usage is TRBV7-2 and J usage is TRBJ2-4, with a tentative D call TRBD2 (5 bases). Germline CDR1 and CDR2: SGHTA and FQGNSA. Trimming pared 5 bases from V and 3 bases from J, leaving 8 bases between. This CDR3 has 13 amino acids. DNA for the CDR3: TGTGCCAGCAGCATCCGGGACAAAAACATTCAGTACTTC. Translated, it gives CASSIRDKNIQYF. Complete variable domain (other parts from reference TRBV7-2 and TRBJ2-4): GAGVSQSPSNKVTEKGKDVELRCDPISGHTALYWYRQSLGQGLEFLIYFQGNSAPDKSGLPSDRFSAERTGGSVSTLTIQRTQQEDSAVYLCASSIRDKNIQYFGAGTRLSVL.

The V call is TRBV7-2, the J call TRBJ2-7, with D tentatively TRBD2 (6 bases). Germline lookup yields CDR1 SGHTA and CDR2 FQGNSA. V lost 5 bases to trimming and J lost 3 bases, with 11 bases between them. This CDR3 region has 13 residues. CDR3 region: CASSRSGVYEQYF. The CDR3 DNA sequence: TGTGCCAGCAGCCGTAGCGGAGTCTACGAGCAGTACTTC.

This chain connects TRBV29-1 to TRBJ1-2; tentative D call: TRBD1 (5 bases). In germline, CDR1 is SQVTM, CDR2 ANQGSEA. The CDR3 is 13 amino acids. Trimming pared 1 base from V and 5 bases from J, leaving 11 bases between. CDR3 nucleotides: TGCAGCGTTGAAGGTGGGGCTGAGTATGGCTACACCTTC. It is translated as CSVEGGAEYGYTF.

For the CDR3, the DNA is TGTGCCAGCAGTACCGCAGCGGGGGCCTACACAGATACGCAGTATTTT. Amino acid sequence: CASSTAAGAYTDTQYF. The J gene is TRBJ2-3, the V gene TRBV27; 8 bases match TRBD2. V shed 5 bases, J shed 2 bases, and the junction held 9 bases outside the gene matches. Germline CDR1 is MNHEY and CDR2 is SMNVEV (reference sequence). The CDR3 sequence is 16 residues long.

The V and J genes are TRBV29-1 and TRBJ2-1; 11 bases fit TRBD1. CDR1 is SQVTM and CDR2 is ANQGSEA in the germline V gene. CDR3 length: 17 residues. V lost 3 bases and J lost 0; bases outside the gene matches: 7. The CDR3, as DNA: TGCAGCGTTGATGGACAGGGGGCCACCCGCTCCTACAATGAGCAGTTCTTC. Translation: CSVDGQGATRSYNEQFF.

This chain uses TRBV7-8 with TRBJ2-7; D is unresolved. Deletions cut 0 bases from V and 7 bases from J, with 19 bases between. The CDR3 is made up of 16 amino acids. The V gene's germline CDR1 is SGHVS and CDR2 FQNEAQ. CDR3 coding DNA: TGTGCCAGCAGCTTAGCGCCGGCGGCCGCTCCTGTGGAGCAGTACTTC. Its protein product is CASSLAPAAAPVEQYF.

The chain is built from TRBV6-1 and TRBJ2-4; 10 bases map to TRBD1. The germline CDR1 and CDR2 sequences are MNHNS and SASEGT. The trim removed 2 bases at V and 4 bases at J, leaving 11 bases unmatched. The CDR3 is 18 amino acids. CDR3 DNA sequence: TGTGCCAGCAGTGAATTTTTATACATGGGACAGGGGAAAAACATTCAGTACTTC. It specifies CASSEFLYMGQGKNIQYF.

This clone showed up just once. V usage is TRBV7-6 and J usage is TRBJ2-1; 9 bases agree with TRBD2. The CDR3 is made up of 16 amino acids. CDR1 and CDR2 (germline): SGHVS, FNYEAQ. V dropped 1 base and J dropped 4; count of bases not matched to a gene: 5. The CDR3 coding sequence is TGTGCCAGCAGCTTAGTAGTTAGCGGGAGATACAATGAGCAGTTCTTC. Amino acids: CASSLVVSGRYNEQFF.

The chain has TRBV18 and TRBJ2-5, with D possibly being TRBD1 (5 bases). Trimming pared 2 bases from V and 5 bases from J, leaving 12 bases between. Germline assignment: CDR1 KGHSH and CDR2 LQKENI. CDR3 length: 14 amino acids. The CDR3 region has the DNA TGTGCCAGCTCACCAGGGGCAGCATTGGAGACCCAGTACTTC. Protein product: CASSPGAALETQYF.

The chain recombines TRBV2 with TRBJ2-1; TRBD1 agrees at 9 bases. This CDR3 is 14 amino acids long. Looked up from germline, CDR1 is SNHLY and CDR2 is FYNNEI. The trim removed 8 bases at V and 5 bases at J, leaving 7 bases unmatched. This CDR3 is CASGGQGSDNEQFF. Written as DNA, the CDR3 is TGTGCCAGCGGGGGACAGGGATCCGACAATGAGCAGTTCTTC.

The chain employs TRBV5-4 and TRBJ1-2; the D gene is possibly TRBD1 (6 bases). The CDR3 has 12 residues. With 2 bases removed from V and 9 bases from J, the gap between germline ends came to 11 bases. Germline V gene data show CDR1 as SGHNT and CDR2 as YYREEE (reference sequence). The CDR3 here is CASSFGTYSYTF. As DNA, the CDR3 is TGTGCCAGCAGCTTCGGGACATATAGCTACACCTTC.